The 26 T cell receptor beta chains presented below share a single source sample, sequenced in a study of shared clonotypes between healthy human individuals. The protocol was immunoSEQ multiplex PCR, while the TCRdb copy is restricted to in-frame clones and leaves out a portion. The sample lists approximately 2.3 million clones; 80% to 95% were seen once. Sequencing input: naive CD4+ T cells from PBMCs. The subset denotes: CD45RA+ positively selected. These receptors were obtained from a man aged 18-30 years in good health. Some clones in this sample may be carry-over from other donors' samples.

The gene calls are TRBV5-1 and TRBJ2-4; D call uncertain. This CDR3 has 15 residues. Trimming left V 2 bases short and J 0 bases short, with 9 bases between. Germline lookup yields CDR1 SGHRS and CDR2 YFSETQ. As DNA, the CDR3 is TGCGCCAGCAGCTTACCGGCTTCAGCCAAAAACATTCAGTACTTC. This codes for CASSLPASAKNIQYF.

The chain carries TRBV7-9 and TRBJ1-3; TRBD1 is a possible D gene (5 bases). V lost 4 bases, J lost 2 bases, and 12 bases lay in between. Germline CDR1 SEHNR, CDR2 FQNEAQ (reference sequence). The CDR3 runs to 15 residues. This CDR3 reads CASSSAGAAGNTIYF. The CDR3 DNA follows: TGTGCCAGCAGCTCTGCCGGGGCCGCTGGAAACACCATATATTTT.

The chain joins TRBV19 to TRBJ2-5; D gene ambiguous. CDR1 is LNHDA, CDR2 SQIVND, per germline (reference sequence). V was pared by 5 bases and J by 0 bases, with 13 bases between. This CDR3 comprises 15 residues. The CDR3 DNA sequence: TGTGCCAGTAGTCCCCGTCGCTGGTACCAAGAGACCCAGTACTTC. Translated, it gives CASSPRRWYQETQYF.

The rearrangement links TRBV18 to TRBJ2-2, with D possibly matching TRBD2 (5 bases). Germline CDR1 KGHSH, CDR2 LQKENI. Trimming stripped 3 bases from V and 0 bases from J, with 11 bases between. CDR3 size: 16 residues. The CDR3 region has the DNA TGTGCCAGCTCACCCCTCGGGGTTTCGAACACCGGGGAGCTGTTTTTT. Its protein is CASSPLGVSNTGELFF.

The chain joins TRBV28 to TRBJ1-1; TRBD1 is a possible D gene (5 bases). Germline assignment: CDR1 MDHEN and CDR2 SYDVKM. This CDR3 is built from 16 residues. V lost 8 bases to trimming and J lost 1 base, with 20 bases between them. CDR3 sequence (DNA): TGTGCCAGCTACAATTCTGCGGGGGGTTCGAACACTGAAGCTTTCTTT. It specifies CASYNSAGGSNTEAFF. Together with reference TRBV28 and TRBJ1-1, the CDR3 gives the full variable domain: DVKVTQSSRYLVKRTGEKVFLECVQDMDHENMFWYRQDPGLGLRLIYFSYDVKMKEKGDIPEGYSVSREKKERFSLILESASTNQTSMYLCASYNSAGGSNTEAFFGQGTRLTVV.

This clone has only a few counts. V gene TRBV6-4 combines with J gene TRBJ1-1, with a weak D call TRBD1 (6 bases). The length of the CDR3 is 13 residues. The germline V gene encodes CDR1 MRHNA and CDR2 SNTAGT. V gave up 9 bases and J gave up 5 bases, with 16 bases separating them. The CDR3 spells CASKINTGTEAFF. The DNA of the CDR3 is TGTGCCAGTAAGATTAATACAGGGACTGAAGCTTTCTTT.

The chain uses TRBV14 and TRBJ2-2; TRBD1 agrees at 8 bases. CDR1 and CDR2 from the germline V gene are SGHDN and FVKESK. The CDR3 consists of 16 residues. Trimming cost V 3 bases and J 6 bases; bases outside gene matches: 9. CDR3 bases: TGTGCCAGCAGCCAGACATCCAGGGGGCGATCCGGGGAGCTGTTTTTT. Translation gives CASSQTSRGRSGELFF.

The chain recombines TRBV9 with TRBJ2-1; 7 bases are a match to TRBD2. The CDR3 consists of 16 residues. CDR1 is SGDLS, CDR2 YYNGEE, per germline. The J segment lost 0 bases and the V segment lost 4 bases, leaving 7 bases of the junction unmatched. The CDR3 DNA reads TGTGCCAGCAGCCGCACTAGCGCGAGCTCCTACAATGAGCAGTTCTTC. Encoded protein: CASSRTSASSYNEQFF.

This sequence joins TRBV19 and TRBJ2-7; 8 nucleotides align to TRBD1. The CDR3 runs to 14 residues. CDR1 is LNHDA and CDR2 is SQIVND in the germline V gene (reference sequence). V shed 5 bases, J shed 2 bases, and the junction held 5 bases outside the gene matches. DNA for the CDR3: TGTGCCAGTAGTTCCGGACAGGGAGCCTACGAGCAGTACTTC. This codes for CASSSGQGAYEQYF.

CDR3: CASSPLRGGIGETQYF. The CDR3 bases are TGTGCCAGCTCACCCCTGAGGGGCGGTATCGGAGAGACCCAGTACTTC. The chain is built from TRBV18 and TRBJ2-5; D may be TRBD1 or TRBD2 (5 bases each). The CDR3 sequence is 16 residues long. The germline V gene has CDR1 KGHSH and CDR2 LQKENI. Between the trimmed V and J ends, which lost 3 bases and 4 bases, there was a span of 18 bases.

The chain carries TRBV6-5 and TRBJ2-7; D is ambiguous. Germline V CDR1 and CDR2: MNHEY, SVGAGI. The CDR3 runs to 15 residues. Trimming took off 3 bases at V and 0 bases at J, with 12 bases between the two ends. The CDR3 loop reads CASSYSYPPSYEQYF. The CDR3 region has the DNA TGTGCCAGCAGTTATTCTTACCCGCCCTCCTACGAGCAGTACTTC.

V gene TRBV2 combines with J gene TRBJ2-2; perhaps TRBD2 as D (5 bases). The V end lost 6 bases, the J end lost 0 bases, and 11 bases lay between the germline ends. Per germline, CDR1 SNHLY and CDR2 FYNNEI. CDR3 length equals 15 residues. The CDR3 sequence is CASREALPNTGELFF. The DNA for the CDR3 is TGTGCCAGCAGGGAGGCGCTTCCGAACACCGGGGAGCTGTTTTTT.

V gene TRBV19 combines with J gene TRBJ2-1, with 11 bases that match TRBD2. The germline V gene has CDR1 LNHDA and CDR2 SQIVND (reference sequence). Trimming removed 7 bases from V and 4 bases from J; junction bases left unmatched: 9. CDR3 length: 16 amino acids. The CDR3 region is CASNLAGGPRYNEQFF. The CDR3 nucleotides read TGTGCCAGTAACCTAGCGGGAGGCCCGAGGTACAATGAGCAGTTCTTC.

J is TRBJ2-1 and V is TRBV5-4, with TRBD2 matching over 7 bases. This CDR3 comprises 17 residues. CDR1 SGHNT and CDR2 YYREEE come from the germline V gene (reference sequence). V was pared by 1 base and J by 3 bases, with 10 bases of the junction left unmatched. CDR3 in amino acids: CASSLSLRETIYNEQFF. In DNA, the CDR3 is TGTGCCAGCAGCTTGTCCTTGCGGGAGACTATCTACAATGAGCAGTTCTTC.

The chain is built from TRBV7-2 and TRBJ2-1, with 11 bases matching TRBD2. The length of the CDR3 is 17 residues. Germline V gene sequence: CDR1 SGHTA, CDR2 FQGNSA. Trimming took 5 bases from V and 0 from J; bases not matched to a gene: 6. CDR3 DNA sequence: TGTGCCAGCAGCATACCGACTAGCGGGATCTCCTACAATGAGCAGTTCTTC. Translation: CASSIPTSGISYNEQFF.

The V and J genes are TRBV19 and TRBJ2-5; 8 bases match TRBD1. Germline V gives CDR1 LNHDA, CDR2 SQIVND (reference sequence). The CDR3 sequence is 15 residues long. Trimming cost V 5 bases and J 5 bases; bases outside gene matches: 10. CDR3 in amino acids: CASSPGGQGSETQYF. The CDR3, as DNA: TGTGCCAGTAGTCCCGGTGGACAGGGCTCGGAGACCCAGTACTTC.

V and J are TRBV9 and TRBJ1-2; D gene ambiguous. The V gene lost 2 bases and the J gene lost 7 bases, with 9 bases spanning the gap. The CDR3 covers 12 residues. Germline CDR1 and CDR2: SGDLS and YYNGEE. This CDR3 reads CASSVLQCGYTF. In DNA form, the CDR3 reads TGTGCCAGCAGCGTCCTTCAATGTGGCTACACCTTC.

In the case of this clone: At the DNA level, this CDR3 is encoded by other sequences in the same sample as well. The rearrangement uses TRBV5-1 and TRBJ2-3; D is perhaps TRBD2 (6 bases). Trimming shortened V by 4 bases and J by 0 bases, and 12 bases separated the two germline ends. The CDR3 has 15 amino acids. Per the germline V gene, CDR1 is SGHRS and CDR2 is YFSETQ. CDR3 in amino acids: CASSPGLLSTDTQYF. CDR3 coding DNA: TGCGCCAGCAGCCCGGGACTCCTTAGCACAGATACGCAGTATTTT.

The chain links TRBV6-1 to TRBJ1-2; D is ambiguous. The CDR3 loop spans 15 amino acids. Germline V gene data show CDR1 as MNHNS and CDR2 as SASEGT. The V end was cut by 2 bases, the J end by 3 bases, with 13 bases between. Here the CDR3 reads CASSETFGSYYGYTF. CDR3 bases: TGTGCCAGCAGTGAAACATTCGGGTCCTACTATGGCTACACCTTC.

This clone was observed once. This CDR3 reads CASSPPGGWGVIKQKTDTQYF. In nucleotides, the CDR3 is TGTGCCAGCAGCCCCCCTGGGGGATGGGGGGTGATAAAACAAAAAACAGATACGCAGTATTTT. The J gene is TRBJ2-3, the V gene TRBV28; a possible D gene is TRBD2 (6 bases). Germline V lookup: CDR1 MDHEN, CDR2 SYDVKM. V dropped 6 bases and J dropped 3 bases, with 34 bases sitting between them. This CDR3 has 21 amino acids.

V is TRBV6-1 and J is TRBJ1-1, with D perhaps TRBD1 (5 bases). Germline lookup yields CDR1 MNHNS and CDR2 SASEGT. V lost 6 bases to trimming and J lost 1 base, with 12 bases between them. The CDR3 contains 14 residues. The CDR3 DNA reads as TGTGCCAGCAGGAGGGGCGGTCGGAACACTGAAGCTTTCTTT. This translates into CASRRGGRNTEAFF.

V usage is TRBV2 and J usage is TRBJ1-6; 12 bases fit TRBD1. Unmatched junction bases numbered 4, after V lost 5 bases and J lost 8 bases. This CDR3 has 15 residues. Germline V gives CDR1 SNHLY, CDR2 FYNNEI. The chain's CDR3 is CASSPGTGGDSPLHF. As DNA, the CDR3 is TGTGCCAGCAGTCCCGGGACAGGGGGCGATTCACCCCTCCACTTT. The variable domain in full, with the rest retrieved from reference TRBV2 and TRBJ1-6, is EPEVTQTPSHQVTQMGQEVILRCVPISNHLYFYWYRQILGQKVEFLVSFYNNEISEKSEIFDDQFSVERPDGSNFTLKIRSTKLEDSAMYFCASSPGTGGDSPLHFGNGTRLTVT.

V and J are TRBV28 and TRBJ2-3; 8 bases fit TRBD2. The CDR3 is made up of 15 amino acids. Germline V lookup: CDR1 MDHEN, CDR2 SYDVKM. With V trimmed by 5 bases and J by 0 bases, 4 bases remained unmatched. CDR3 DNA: TGTGCCAGCAGTAGAGCGGGGGCTAGCACAGATACGCAGTATTTT. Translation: CASSRAGASTDTQYF.

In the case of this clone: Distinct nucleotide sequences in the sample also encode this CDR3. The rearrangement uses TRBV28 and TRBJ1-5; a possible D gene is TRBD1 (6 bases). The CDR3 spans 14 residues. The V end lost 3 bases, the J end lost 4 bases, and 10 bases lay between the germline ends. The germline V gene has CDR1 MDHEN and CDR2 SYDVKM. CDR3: CASSFRGGNQPQHF. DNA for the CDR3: TGTGCCAGCAGTTTTAGAGGGGGAAATCAGCCCCAGCATTTT.

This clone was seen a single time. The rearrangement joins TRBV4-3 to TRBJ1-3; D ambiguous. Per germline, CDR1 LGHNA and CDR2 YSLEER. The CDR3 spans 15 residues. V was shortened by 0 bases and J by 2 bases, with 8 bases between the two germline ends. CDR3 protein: CASSQDGTAGNTIYF. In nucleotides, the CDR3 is TGCGCCAGCAGCCAAGATGGAACAGCTGGAAACACCATATATTTT.

The CDR3 DNA sequence: TGTGCCGCCACGGGACTAGCGGGTAATGAGCAGTTCTTC. Translation gives CAATGLAGNEQFF. This chain uses TRBV15 with TRBJ2-1, with 12 bases lining up with TRBD2. V was pared by 11 bases and J by 7 bases, with 6 bases of the junction left unmatched. The CDR3 is 13 residues long. From germline, CDR1 is LNHNV and CDR2 YYDKDF (reference sequence).